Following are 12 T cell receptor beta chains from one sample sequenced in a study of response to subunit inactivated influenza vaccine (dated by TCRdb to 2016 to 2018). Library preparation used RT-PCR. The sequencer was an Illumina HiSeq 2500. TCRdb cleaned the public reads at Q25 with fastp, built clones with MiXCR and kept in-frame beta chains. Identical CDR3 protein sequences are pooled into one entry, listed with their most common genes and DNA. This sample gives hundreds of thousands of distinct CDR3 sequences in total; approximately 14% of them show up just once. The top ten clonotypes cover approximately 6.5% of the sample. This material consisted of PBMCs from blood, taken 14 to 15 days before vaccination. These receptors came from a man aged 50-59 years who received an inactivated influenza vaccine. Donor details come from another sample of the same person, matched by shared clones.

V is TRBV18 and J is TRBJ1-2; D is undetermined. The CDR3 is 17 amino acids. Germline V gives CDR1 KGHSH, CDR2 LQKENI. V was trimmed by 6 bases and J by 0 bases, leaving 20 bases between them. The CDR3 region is CASSTNGDSPANYGYTF. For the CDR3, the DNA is TGTGCCAGCTCCACCAATGGGGATTCCCCAGCTAACTATGGCTACACCTTC.

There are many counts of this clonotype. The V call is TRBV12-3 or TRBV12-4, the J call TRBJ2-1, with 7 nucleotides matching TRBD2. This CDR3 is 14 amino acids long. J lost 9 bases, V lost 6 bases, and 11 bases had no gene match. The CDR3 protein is CASRFSSGAGEQFF. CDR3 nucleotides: TGTGCCAGCAGGTTCTCCAGCGGGGCGGGTGAGCAGTTCTTC.

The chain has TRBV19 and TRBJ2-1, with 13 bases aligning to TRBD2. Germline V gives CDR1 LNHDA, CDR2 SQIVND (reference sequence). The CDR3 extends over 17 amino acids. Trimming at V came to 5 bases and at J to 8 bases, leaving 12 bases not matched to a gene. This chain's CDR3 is CASSLRRTSGRGYEQFF. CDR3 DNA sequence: TGTGCCAGTAGTCTCCGTAGGACTAGCGGGAGAGGCTATGAGCAGTTCTTC.

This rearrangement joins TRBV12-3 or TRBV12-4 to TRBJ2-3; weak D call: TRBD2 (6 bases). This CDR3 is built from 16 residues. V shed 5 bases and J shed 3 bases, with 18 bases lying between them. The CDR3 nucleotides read TGTGCCAGCAGTCCCAGTTTGGGGCGGGGAACAGATACGCAGTATTTT. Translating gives CASSPSLGRGTDTQYF.

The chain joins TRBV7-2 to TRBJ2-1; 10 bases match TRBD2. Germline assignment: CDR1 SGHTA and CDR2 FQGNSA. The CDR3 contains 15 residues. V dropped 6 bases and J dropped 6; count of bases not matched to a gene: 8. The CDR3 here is CASRPQREGRNEQFF. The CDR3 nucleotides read TGTGCCAGCAGACCCCAGCGGGAGGGCCGCAATGAGCAGTTCTTC.

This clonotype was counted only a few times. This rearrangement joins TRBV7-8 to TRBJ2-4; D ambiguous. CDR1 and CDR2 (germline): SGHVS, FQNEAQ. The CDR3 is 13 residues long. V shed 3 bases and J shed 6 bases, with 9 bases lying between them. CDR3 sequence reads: CASSLPPLNIQYF. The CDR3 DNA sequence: TGTGCCAGCAGCTTGCCCCCCCTAAACATTCAGTACTTC.

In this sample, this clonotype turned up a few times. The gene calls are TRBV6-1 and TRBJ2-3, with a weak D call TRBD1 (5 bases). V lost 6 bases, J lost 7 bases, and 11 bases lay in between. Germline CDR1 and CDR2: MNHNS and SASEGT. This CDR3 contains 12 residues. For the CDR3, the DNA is TGTGCCAGCAGGCAGACAGAGAATACGCAGTATTTT. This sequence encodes CASRQTENTQYF.

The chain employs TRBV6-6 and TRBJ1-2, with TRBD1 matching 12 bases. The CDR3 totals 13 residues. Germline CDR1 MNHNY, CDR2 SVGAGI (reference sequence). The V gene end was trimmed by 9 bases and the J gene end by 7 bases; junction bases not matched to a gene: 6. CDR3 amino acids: CASKGQGAFGYTF. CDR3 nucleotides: TGTGCCAGTAAGGGACAGGGGGCTTTTGGCTACACCTTC.

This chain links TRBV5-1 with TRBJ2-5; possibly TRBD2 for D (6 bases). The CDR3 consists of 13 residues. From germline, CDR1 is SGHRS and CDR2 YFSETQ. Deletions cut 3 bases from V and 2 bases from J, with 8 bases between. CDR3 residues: CASSSEGQETQYF. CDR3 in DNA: TGCGCCAGCAGCTCGGAGGGGCAAGAGACCCAGTACTTC.

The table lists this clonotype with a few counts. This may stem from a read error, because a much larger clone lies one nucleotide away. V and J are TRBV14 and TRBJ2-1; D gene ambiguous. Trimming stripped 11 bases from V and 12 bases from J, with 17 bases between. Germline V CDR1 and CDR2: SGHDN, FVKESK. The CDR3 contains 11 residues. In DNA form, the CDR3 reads TGTGCCGGCCGTACACAGAATCGGCAGTTCTTC. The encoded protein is CAGRTQNRQFF.

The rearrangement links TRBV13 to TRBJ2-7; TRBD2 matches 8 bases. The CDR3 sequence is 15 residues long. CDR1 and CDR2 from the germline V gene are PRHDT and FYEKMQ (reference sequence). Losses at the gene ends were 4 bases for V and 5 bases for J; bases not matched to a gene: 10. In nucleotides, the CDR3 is TGTGCCAGCAGCTCGGCGCCAGCGGGAGTAAACGAGCAGTACTTC. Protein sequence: CASSSAPAGVNEQYF.

The CDR3 reads CASSLGQGRTDTQYF. CDR3 DNA sequence: TGTGCCAGCAGCCTCGGACAGGGCCGCACAGATACGCAGTATTTT. The chain carries TRBV4-2 and TRBJ2-3; 8 nucleotides agree with TRBD1. Germline loops: CDR1 LGHNA, CDR2 YNFKEQ. This CDR3 spans 15 amino acids. The trim removed 4 bases at V and 1 base at J, leaving 4 bases unmatched.